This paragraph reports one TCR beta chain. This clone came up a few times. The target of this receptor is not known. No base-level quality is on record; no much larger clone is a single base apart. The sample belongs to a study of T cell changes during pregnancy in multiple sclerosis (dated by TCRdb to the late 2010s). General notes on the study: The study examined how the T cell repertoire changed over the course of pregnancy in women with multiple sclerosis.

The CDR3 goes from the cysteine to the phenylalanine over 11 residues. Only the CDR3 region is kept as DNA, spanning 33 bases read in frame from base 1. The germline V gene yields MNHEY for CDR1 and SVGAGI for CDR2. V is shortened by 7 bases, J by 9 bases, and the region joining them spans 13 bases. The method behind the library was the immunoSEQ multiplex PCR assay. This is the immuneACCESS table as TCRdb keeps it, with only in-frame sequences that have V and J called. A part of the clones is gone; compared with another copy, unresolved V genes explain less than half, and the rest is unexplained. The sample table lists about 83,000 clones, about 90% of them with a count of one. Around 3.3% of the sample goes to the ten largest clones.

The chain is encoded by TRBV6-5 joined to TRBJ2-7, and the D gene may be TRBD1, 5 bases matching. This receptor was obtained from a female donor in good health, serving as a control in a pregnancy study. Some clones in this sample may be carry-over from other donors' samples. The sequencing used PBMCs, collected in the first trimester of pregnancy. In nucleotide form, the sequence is TGTGCCAGCAAAGCAGGGAACGCGCAGTACTTC. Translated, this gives CASKAGNAQYF.